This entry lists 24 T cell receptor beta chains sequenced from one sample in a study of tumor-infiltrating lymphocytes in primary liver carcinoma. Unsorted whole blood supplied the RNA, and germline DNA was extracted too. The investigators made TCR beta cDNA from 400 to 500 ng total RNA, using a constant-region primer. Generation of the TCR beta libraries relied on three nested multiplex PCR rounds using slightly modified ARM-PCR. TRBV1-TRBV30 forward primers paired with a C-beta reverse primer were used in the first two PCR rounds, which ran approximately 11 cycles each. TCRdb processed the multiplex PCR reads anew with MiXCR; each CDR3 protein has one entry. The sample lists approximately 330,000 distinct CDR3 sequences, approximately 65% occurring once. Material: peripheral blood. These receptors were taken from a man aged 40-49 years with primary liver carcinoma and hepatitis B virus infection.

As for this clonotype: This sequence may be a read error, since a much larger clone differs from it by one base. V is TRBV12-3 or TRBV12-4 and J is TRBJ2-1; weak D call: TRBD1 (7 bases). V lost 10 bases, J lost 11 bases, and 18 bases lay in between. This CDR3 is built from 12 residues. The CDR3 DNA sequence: TGTGCCAACAGCTCCCAGGGGGGTCAGCAGTTCTTC. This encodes CANSSQGGQQFF.

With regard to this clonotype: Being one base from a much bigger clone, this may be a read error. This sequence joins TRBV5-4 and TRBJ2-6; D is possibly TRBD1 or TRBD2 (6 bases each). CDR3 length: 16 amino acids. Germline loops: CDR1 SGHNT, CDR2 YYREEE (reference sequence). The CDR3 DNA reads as TGTGCCAGCAGCAAGGGGGGTGCCCCTGGGGCCAACGTCGTGACTTTC. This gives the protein CASSKGGAPGANVVTF.

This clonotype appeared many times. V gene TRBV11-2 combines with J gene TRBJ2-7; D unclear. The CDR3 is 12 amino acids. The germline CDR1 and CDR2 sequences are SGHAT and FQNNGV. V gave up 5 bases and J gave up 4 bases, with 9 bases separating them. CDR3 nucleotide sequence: TGTGCCAGCAGCGCCACAGCTTACGAGCAGTACTTC. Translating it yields CASSATAYEQYF. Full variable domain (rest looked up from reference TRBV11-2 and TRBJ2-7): EAGVAQSPRYKIIEKRQSVAFWCNPISGHATLYWYQQILGQGPKLLIQFQNNGVVDDSQLPKDRFSAERLKGVDSTLKIQPAKLEDSAVYLCASSATAYEQYFGPGTRLTVT.

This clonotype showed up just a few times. The CDR3 protein is CASSSMGADYEQYF. In DNA, the CDR3 is TGTGCCAGCAGCTCGATGGGGGCCGATTACGAGCAGTACTTC. The J gene is TRBJ2-7, the V gene TRBV12-3 or TRBV12-4; D is perhaps TRBD1 (6 bases). This CDR3 is 14 amino acids long. V was trimmed by 6 bases and J by 4 bases, leaving 16 bases between them.

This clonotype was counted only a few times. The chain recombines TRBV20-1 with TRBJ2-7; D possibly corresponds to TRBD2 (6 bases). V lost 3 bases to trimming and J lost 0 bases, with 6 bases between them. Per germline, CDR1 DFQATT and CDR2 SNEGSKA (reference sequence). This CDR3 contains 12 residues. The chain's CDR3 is CSASGSSYEQYF. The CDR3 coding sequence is TGCAGTGCTAGCGGGAGCTCCTACGAGCAGTACTTC.

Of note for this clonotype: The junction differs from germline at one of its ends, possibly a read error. The DNA for the CDR3 is TGTGCGAGCAGCTTAGTTCGGCTAGTGATGGGGTTCTTC. Its translation: CASSLVRLVMGFF. The chain recombines TRBV11-2 with TRBJ2-1, with D unclear. The germline gives CDR1 SGHAT, CDR2 FQNNGV. CDR3 length equals 13 residues. The full variable domain, its missing parts supplied by reference TRBV11-2 and TRBJ2-1, is EAGVAQSPRYKIIEKRQSVAFWCNPISGHATLYWYQQILGQGPKLLIQFQNNGVVDDSQLPKDRFSAERLKGVDSTLKIQPAKLEDSAVYLCASSLVRLVMGFFGPGTRLTVL.

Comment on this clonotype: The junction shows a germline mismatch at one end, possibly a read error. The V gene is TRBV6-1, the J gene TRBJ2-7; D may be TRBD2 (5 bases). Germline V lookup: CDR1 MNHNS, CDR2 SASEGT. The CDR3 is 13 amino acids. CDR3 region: CACSEIGVAQQYF. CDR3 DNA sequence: TGTGCCTGCAGTGAAATCGGAGTAGCGCAGCAGTACTTC.

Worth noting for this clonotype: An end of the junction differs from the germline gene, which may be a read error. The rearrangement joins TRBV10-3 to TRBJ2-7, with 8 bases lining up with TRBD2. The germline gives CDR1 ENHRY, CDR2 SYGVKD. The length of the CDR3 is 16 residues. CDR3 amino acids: CAISEPSAGGIYEQCF. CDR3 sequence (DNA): TGTGCCATCAGTGAGCCCTCGGCGGGAGGCATCTACGAGCAGTGCTTC.

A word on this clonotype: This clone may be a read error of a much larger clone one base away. The CDR3 DNA reads as TGTGCCAGCAGCCTGGATGTAGTTGCAGATACGCAGTATTTT. Protein sequence: CASSLDVVADTQYF. V and J are TRBV6-5 and TRBJ2-3; no reliable D call. This CDR3 spans 14 amino acids. Germline values: CDR1 MNHEY, CDR2 SVGAGI. Between the trimmed V and J ends, which lost 6 bases and 4 bases, there was a span of 14 bases.

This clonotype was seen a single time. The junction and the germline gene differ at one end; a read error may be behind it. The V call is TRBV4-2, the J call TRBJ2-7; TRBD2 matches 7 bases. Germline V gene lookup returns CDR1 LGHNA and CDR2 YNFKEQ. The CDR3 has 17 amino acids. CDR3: CASSQSQTRESPHEQYF. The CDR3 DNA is TGTGCCAGCAGCCAAAGCCAAACGCGGGAGAGCCCACACGAACAGTACTTC.

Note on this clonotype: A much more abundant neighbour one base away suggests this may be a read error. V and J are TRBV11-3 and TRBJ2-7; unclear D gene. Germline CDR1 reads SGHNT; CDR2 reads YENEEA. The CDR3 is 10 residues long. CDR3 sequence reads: CASSLNDQYF. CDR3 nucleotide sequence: TGTGCCAGCAGCTTAAACGACCAGTACTTC.

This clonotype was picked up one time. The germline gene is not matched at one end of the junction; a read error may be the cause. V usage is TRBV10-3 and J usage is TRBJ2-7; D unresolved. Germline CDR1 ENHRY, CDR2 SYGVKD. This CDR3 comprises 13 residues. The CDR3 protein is CAIRLPNFYGQYF. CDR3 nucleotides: TGTGCCATACGTCTTCCCAATTTCTACGGGCAGTATTTC.

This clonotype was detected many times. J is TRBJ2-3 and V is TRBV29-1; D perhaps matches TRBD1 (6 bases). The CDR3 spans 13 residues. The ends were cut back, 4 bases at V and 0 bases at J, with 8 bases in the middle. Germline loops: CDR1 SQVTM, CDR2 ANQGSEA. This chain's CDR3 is CSVVTGSTDTQYF. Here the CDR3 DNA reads TGCAGCGTTGTAACAGGGAGCACAGATACGCAGTATTTT.

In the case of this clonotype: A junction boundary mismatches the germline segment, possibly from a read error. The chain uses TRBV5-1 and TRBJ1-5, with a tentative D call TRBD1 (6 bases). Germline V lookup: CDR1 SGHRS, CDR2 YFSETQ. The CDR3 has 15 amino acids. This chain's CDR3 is CASGLDSYSNQPQHF. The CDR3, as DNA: TGCGCCAGCGGCTTGGACAGTTATAGCAATCAGCCCCAGCATTTT.

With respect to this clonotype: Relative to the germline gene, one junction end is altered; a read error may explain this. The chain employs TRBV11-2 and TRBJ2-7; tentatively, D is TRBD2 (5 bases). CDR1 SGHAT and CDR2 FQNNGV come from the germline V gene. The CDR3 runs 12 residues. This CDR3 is CTSSLATYEEYF. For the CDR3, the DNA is TGTACCAGCAGCCTAGCTACCTACGAGGAGTACTTC.

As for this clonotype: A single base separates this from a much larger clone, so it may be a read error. CDR3 nucleotides: TGTGCCTGCAGTTACGAGGGGGTAGGCGGGGAGCTGTTTTTT. Translation: CACSYEGVGGELFF. This sequence joins TRBV6-6 and TRBJ2-2, with D possibly being TRBD1 (6 bases). The CDR3 runs to 14 residues. From germline, CDR1 is MNHNY and CDR2 SVGAGI (reference sequence).

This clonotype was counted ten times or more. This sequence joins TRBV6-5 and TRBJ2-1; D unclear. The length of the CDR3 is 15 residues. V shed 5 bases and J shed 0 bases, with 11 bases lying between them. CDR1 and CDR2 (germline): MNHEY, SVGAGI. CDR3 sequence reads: CASSIIKTSYNEQFF. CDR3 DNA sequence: TGTGCCAGCAGTATTATCAAAACCTCCTACAATGAGCAGTTCTTC.

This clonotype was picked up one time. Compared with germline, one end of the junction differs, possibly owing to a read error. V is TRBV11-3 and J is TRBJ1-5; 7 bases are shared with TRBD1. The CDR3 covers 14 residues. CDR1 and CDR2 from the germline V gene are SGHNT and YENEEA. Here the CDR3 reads CASNQTGPNQHQHF. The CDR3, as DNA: TGTGCCAGCAACCAGACAGGGCCCAATCAGCACCAGCATTTT.

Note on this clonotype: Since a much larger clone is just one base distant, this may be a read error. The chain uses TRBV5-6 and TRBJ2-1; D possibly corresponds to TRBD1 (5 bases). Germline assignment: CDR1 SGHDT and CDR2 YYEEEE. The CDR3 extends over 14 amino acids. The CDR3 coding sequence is TGTGGCAGCAGCTTAGGGGCGCTGGGCGATGAGCAGTTCTTC. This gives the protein CGSSLGALGDEQFF.

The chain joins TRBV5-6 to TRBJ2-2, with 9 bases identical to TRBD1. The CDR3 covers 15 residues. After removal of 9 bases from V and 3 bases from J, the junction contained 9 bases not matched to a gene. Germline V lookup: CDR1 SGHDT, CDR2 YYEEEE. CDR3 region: CANSPWTGDTGELFF. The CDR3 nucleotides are TGTGCCAACAGTCCCTGGACAGGGGACACCGGGGAGCTGTTTTTT.

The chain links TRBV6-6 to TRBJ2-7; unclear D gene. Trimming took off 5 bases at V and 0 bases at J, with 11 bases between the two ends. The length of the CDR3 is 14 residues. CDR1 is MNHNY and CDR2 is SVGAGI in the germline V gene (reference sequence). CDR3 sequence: CASSPSWSSYEQYF. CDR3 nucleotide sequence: TGTGCCAGCAGTCCCAGCTGGAGCTCCTACGAGCAGTACTTC.

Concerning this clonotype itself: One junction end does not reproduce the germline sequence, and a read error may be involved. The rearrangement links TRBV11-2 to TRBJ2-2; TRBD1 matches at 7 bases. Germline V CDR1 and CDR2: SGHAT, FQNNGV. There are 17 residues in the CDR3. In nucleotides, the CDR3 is TGTGCCAGCTGCTTAGTTGGGGACAGAAAGAACACCGGGGAGCCGTTTTTT. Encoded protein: CASCLVGDRKNTGEPFF. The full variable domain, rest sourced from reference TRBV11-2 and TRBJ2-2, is EAGVAQSPRYKIIEKRQSVAFWCNPISGHATLYWYQQILGQGPKLLIQFQNNGVVDDSQLPKDRFSAERLKGVDSTLKIQPAKLEDSAVYLCASCLVGDRKNTGEPFFGEGSRLTVL.

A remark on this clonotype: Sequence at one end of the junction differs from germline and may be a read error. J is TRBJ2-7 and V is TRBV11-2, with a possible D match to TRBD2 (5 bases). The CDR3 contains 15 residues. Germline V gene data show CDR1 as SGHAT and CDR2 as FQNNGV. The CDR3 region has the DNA TGTGGCAGCAGCCTAGAGTCCGGGATCTCTGGCGAACAGTACTTC. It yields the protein CGSSLESGISGEQYF.

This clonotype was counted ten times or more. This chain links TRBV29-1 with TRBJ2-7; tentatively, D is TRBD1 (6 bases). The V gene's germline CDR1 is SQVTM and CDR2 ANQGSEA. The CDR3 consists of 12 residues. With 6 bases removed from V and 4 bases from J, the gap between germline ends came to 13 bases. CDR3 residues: CSVHDRPYEQYF. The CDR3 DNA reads TGCAGCGTCCACGACAGGCCGTACGAGCAGTACTTC.